These T cell receptor beta chains were read from a single sample in a study of CD8 T cells in ankylosing spondylitis. TCRdb ran MiXCR on the 5' RACE reads and lists one entry per CDR3 protein. The sample shows 200,000 to 300,000 distinct CDR3 sequences, 8% to 9.5% of them seen only once. Material for sequencing was blood, either unsorted or a sorted T cell fraction (not recorded which). The receptors were gathered from a male donor with ankylosing spondylitis or in good health (not recorded which). CDR3s include the opening cysteine and the closing phenylalanine or tryptophan. The D gene is left open where the match is weak. Only some rows state a clone size, as once, few, many or a class for expanded clones.

CDR3 protein: CASSLALGPPTDTQYF
CDR3 DNA: TGTGCCAGCAGCTTAGCATTGGGACCCCCAACAGATACGCAGTATTTT
CDR3 length: 16
clone size: many
V gene: TRBV7-2
J gene: TRBJ2-3
D gene: NA

CDR3 protein: CASSLDGGYVEAFF
CDR3 DNA: TGTGCCAGCAGCTTAGACGGTGGTTATGTTGAAGCTTTCTTT
CDR3 length: 14
clone size: many
V gene: TRBV7-2
J gene: TRBJ1-1
D gene: NA

CDR3 protein: CSVAGVSYNEQFF
CDR3 DNA: TGCAGTGTCGCGGGGGTCTCCTACAATGAGCAGTTCTTC
CDR3 length: 13
clone size: many
V gene: TRBV20-1
J gene: TRBJ2-1
D gene: TRBD2

CDR3 protein: CASSLAGNTIYF
CDR3 DNA: TGTGCCAGCAGCTTAGCAGGAAACACCATATATTTT
CDR3 length: 12
clone size: many
V gene: TRBV7-9
J gene: TRBJ1-3
D gene: NA

CDR3 protein: CASGGLDTQYF
CDR3 DNA: TGTGCCAGCGGAGGCCTAGATACGCAGTATTTT
CDR3 length: 11
clone size: NA
V gene: TRBV3-1
J gene: TRBJ2-3
D gene: NA

CDR3 protein: CASSLSVGASQETQYF
CDR3 DNA: TGTGCCAGCAGTTTAAGTGTAGGCGCAAGCCAAGAGACCCAGTACTTC
CDR3 length: 16
clone size: many
V gene: TRBV12-3/TRBV12-4
J gene: TRBJ2-5
D gene: NA

CDR3 protein: CATMSRGTGELFF
CDR3 DNA: TGTGCCACCATGAGCAGGGGGACCGGGGAGCTGTTTTTT
CDR3 length: 13
clone size: few
V gene: TRBV24-1
J gene: TRBJ2-2
D gene: TRBD1

CDR3 protein: CASRSGTSGSSAQYF
CDR3 DNA: TGTGCCAGCAGGTCCGGGACTAGCGGGAGCTCGGCGCAGTATTTT
CDR3 length: 15
clone size: few
V gene: TRBV6-2/TRBV6-3
J gene: TRBJ2-3
D gene: TRBD2

CDR3 protein: CSASMADPEAFF
CDR3 DNA: TGCAGTGCCTCTATGGCGGATCCTGAAGCTTTCTTT
CDR3 length: 12
clone size: few
V gene: TRBV20-1
J gene: TRBJ1-1
D gene: NA

CDR3 protein: CASSQEGPDTQYF
CDR3 DNA: TGCGCCAGCAGCCAAGAAGGACCAGATACGCAGTATTTT
CDR3 length: 13
clone size: many
V gene: TRBV4-3
J gene: TRBJ2-3
D gene: NA

CDR3 protein: CASSQIGSGAYEQYF
CDR3 DNA: TGCGCCAGCAGCCAAATAGGGTCGGGGGCCTACGAGCAGTACTTC
CDR3 length: 15
clone size: NA
V gene: TRBV4-1
J gene: TRBJ2-7
D gene: NA

CDR3 protein: CASSRGGWETQYF
CDR3 DNA: TGTGCCAGCAGTCGAGGGGGCTGGGAGACCCAGTACTTC
CDR3 length: 13
clone size: few
V gene: TRBV27
J gene: TRBJ2-5
D gene: TRBD1

CDR3 protein: CASSQSGPRETQYF
CDR3 DNA: TGTGCCAGCAGTCAGTCGGGACCTCGGGAGACCCAGTACTTC
CDR3 length: 14
clone size: many
V gene: TRBV12-3/TRBV12-4
J gene: TRBJ2-5
D gene: NA

CDR3 protein: CSASRQGNPYEQYF
CDR3 DNA: TGCAGCGCCTCGAGGCAGGGTAATCCCTACGAGCAGTACTTC
CDR3 length: 14
clone size: many
V gene: TRBV29-1
J gene: TRBJ2-7
D gene: NA

CDR3 protein: CASRLAGESTYEQYF
CDR3 DNA: TGCGCCAGCCGCCTCGCAGGAGAATCCACCTACGAGCAGTACTTC
CDR3 length: 15
clone size: many
V gene: TRBV5-1
J gene: TRBJ2-7
D gene: NA

CDR3 protein: CASSLSGQGADQPQHF
CDR3 DNA: TGTGCCAGCAGTTTATCGGGACAGGGGGCAGATCAGCCCCAGCATTTT
CDR3 length: 16
clone size: NA
V gene: TRBV27
J gene: TRBJ1-5
D gene: TRBD1

CDR3 protein: CSARRQGIYGYTF
CDR3 DNA: TGCAGTGCCAGGCGACAGGGGATTTACGGCTACACCTTC
CDR3 length: 13
clone size: many
V gene: TRBV20-1
J gene: TRBJ1-2
D gene: TRBD1

CDR3 protein: CASSPGVPGETQYF
CDR3 DNA: TGCGCCAGCAGCCCCGGGGTCCCAGGGGAGACCCAGTACTTC
CDR3 length: 14
clone size: many
V gene: TRBV5-1
J gene: TRBJ2-5
D gene: NA

CDR3 protein: CASSSTVVQPQHF
CDR3 DNA: TGTGCCAGCAGCTCGACAGTGGTTCAGCCCCAGCATTTT
CDR3 length: 13
clone size: NA
V gene: TRBV7-2
J gene: TRBJ1-5
D gene: NA

CDR3 protein: CASRRGVTEAFF
CDR3 DNA: TGTGCCAGCAGAAGGGGAGTAACTGAAGCTTTCTTT
CDR3 length: 12
clone size: many
V gene: TRBV6-2/TRBV6-3
J gene: TRBJ1-1
D gene: NA

CDR3 protein: CASSETGQGRGYTF
CDR3 DNA: TGTGCCAGCAGTGAAACGGGACAGGGTAGGGGCTACACCTTC
CDR3 length: 14
clone size: many
V gene: TRBV12-3/TRBV12-4
J gene: TRBJ1-2
D gene: TRBD1

CDR3 protein: CAAGTTHTDTQYF
CDR3 DNA: TGTGCCGCCGGGACAACTCACACAGATACGCAGTATTTT
CDR3 length: 13
clone size: many
V gene: TRBV10-3
J gene: TRBJ2-3
D gene: NA

CDR3 protein: CASSATINQPQHF
CDR3 DNA: TGTGCCAGCAGCGCTACTATAAATCAGCCCCAGCATTTT
CDR3 length: 13
clone size: many
V gene: TRBV9
J gene: TRBJ1-5
D gene: NA

CDR3 protein: CASRKELGYEQFF
CDR3 DNA: TGTGCCAGCAGGAAAGAACTAGGATATGAGCAGTTCTTC
CDR3 length: 13
clone size: NA
V gene: TRBV3-1
J gene: TRBJ2-1
D gene: NA

CDR3 protein: CAISESASGSSGTQYF
CDR3 DNA: TGTGCCATCAGTGAGTCGGCTAGCGGATCCTCAGGGACCCAGTACTTC
CDR3 length: 16
clone size: many
V gene: TRBV10-3
J gene: TRBJ2-5
D gene: TRBD2